Following are 17 T cell receptor beta chains from one sample sequenced in a study of Graves' ophthalmopathy and Graves' hyperthyroidism. RNA transcripts were the source from which TCR beta CDR3 regions were amplified. Following a first-round RT-PCR that used HTBI primers, a second-round multiplex PCR was carried out. TCRdb redid the calling of the multiplex PCR reads with MiXCR, one entry per CDR3 protein. The sample records about 400,000 distinct CDR3 sequences, around 18% being singletons. Material: peripheral blood. All receptors derive from a woman aged 18-29 years with Graves' ophthalmopathy.

This clonotype was recorded a few times. This chain joins TRBV2 and TRBJ1-2; 9 bases map to TRBD1. The CDR3 has 14 amino acids. Germline loops: CDR1 SNHLY, CDR2 FYNNEI. V lost 2 bases to trimming and J lost 4 bases; unmatched junction nucleotides: 2. CDR3 residues: CASSELDRGYGYTF. The CDR3 nucleotides are TGTGCCAGCAGTGAATTGGACAGGGGCTATGGCTACACCTTC.

This clonotype was counted many times. V and J are TRBV7-9 and TRBJ2-7; D call uncertain. V lost 2 bases and J 1 base, leaving 12 bases between the germline ends. CDR3 length: 15 residues. CDR1 is SEHNR and CDR2 is FQNEAQ in the germline V gene (reference sequence). The CDR3 loop reads CASSLNPGPSYEQYF. The CDR3, as DNA: TGTGCCAGCAGCTTAAATCCGGGCCCATCCTACGAGCAGTACTTC.

This clonotype showed up many times. The genes are TRBV4-2 and TRBJ1-2, with unresolved D. Between the trimmed V and J ends, which lost 0 bases and 3 bases, there was a span of 8 bases. This CDR3 is 14 amino acids long. Looked up from germline, CDR1 is LGHNA and CDR2 is YNFKEQ. In nucleotides, the CDR3 is TGTGCCAGCAGCCAAGATCGGCGGGACTATGGCTACACCTTC. Protein: CASSQDRRDYGYTF.

This clonotype was found many times. The chain is built from TRBV5-1 and TRBJ2-7, with 7 bases fitting TRBD1. Germline CDR1 is SGHRS and CDR2 is YFSETQ. The CDR3 covers 14 residues. J gave up 4 bases and V 3 bases, and 7 bases lay outside the gene matches. CDR3 in DNA: TGCGCCAGCAGCTCGACAGGGATGTGGTACGAGCAGTACTTC. It codes for CASSSTGMWYEQYF.

This clonotype has at least ten counts. The V gene is TRBV15, the J gene TRBJ1-5; maybe TRBD1 (6 bases). Trimming shortened V by 1 base and J by 4 bases, and 11 bases separated the two germline ends. Germline CDR1 and CDR2: LNHNV and YYDKDF (reference sequence). The CDR3 is made up of 15 amino acids. The CDR3 sequence is CATSRGGQGNQPQHF. Written as DNA, the CDR3 is TGTGCCACCAGCAGAGGGGGGCAGGGAAATCAGCCCCAGCATTTT. Using reference TRBV15 and TRBJ1-5 for the parts outside the CDR3, the full variable domain is DAMVIQNPRYQVTQFGKPVTLSCSQTLNHNVMYWYQQKSSQAPKLLFHYYDKDFNNEADTPDNFQSRRPNTSFCFLDIRSPGLGDTAMYLCATSRGGQGNQPQHFGDGTRLSIL.

This clonotype was seen at least ten times. This rearrangement joins TRBV7-2 to TRBJ1-5; no reliable D call. This CDR3 is built from 12 residues. Germline loops: CDR1 SGHTA, CDR2 FQGNSA. V lost 5 bases, J lost 3 bases, and 5 bases lay in between. CDR3 residues: CASSAPNQPQHF. Here the CDR3 DNA reads TGTGCCAGCAGCGCCCCCAATCAGCCCCAGCATTTT.

This clonotype was seen repeatedly, ten times or more. This may stem from a read error, because a much larger clone lies one nucleotide away. The rearrangement uses TRBV20-1 and TRBJ1-5; D gene uncertain. CDR3 length: 12 amino acids. V gave up 3 bases and J gave up 2 bases, with 5 bases separating them. CDR1 DFQATT and CDR2 SNEGSKA come from the germline V gene (reference sequence). The CDR3 spells CSARRGNQPQHF. In nucleotides, the CDR3 is TGCAGTGCTAGGCGGGGCAATCAGCCCCAGCATTTT.

This clonotype was found many times. The rearrangement links TRBV7-2 to TRBJ2-6, with TRBD1 as a possible D gene (5 bases). There are 15 residues in the CDR3. Per the germline V gene, CDR1 is SGHTA and CDR2 is FQGNSA. The germline V and J ends were trimmed by 5 bases and 2 bases, with 10 bases remaining between them. The DNA for the CDR3 is TGTGCCAGCAGCGAAGGGGCTGCTGGGGCCAACGTCCTGACTTTC. This encodes CASSEGAAGANVLTF.

At least ten counts were recorded for this clonotype. The chain carries TRBV15 and TRBJ2-7, with 11 bases identical to TRBD1. There are 15 residues in the CDR3. The ends lost 5 bases at V and 1 base at J; junction bases unmatched: 4. Germline values: CDR1 LNHNV, CDR2 YYDKDF (reference sequence). The CDR3 reads CATSARDRGSYEQYF. CDR3 nucleotides: TGTGCCACCAGCGCACGGGACAGGGGGTCCTACGAGCAGTACTTC.

This clonotype was counted a few times. The J gene is TRBJ2-7, the V gene TRBV15; maybe TRBD1 (6 bases). Germline V lookup: CDR1 LNHNV, CDR2 YYDKDF (reference sequence). The ends were cut back, 1 base at V and 3 bases at J, with 16 bases in the middle. The CDR3 is 16 residues long. The CDR3 spells CATSRAHDRTDYEQYF. CDR3 in DNA: TGTGCCACCAGCAGAGCCCACGACAGGACGGACTACGAGCAGTACTTC.

This clonotype has a count of ten or more. The chain recombines TRBV30 with TRBJ1-2; 9 nucleotides line up with TRBD1. Per the germline V gene, CDR1 is GTSNPN and CDR2 is SVGIG (reference sequence). J lost 2 bases, V lost 2 bases, and 9 bases had no gene match. The CDR3 runs to 16 residues. CDR3 sequence: CAWSPDRGWSNYGYTF. DNA for the CDR3: TGTGCCTGGAGTCCGGACAGGGGATGGTCCAACTATGGCTACACCTTC.

This clonotype was recorded at least ten times. The V gene is TRBV19, the J gene TRBJ1-2; tentative D call: TRBD1 (5 bases). Trimming cost V 8 bases and J 2 bases, with 18 bases left between them. Germline CDR1 reads LNHDA; CDR2 reads SQIVND (reference sequence). There are 15 residues in the CDR3. CDR3 sequence reads: CASQERGRRNYGYTF. The CDR3 DNA sequence: TGTGCCAGTCAGGAGAGGGGACGGCGGAACTATGGCTACACCTTC.

This clonotype appeared many times. The V call is TRBV18, the J call TRBJ2-2; D unresolved. Germline CDR1 reads KGHSH; CDR2 reads LQKENI. V lost 2 bases and J 3 bases, leaving 7 bases between the germline ends. The CDR3 is 14 amino acids. The CDR3 protein is CASSPRLDTGELFF. The CDR3 DNA reads as TGTGCCAGCTCACCAAGGCTTGACACCGGGGAGCTGTTTTTT. The full variable domain, completed using reference TRBV18 and TRBJ2-2, is NAGVMQNPRHLVRRRGQEARLRCSPMKGHSHVYWYRQLPEEGLKFMVYLQKENIIDESGMPKERFSAEFPKEGPSILRIQQVVRGDSAAYFCASSPRLDTGELFFGEGSRLTVL.

This clonotype was observed at least ten times. V is TRBV3-1 and J is TRBJ1-3; D not resolved. CDR1 LGHDT and CDR2 YNNKEL come from the germline V gene (reference sequence). This CDR3 has 17 residues. Trimming stripped 0 bases from V and 0 bases from J, with 12 bases between. This CDR3 reads CASSQDIRISSGNTIYF. DNA of the CDR3: TGTGCCAGCAGCCAAGATATTCGGATATCCTCTGGAAACACCATATATTTT.

This clonotype was recorded many times. The chain employs TRBV6-2 or TRBV6-3 and TRBJ2-7; D unclear. Trimming cost V 0 bases and J 6 bases, with 15 bases left between them. Looked up from germline, CDR1 is MNHEY and CDR2 is SVGEGT. This CDR3 region has 15 residues. CDR3 region: CASSYSSTAVREQYF. The CDR3 bases are TGTGCCAGCAGTTACTCCTCGACTGCCGTTCGCGAGCAGTACTTC.

This clonotype was seen repeatedly, ten times or more. This chain joins TRBV6-5 and TRBJ2-7, with 11 bases aligning to TRBD1. The V and J ends lost 7 bases and 0 bases, in that order; junction bases with no gene match: 8. Germline-derived CDR1 and CDR2 are MNHEY and SVGAGI. This CDR3 spans 16 amino acids. CDR3 region: CASTHAGTGGSYEQYF. The DNA of the CDR3 is TGTGCCAGCACTCACGCTGGGACAGGGGGCTCCTACGAGCAGTACTTC.

There are many counts of this clonotype. The rearrangement links TRBV30 to TRBJ1-3; perhaps TRBD1 as D (6 bases). V lost 2 bases, J lost 2 bases, and 16 bases lay in between. CDR3 size: 16 residues. Germline lookup yields CDR1 GTSNPN and CDR2 SVGIG (reference sequence). CDR3 sequence: CAWSIRMTGPGNTIYF. The CDR3 DNA sequence: TGTGCCTGGAGTATCCGGATGACAGGCCCTGGAAACACCATATATTTT.